Presented here are 20 T cell receptor beta chains from one specimen sequenced in a study of naive and memory T cell subsets. The study's findings and limits: Possibly reflecting memory cells re-expressing CD45RA, a few larger clonotypes occurred in naive repertoires, especially CD8.

Their antigens are not known. An equimolar mix of two oligonucleotides served as the beta constant-region primer for TRBC1 and TRBC2. The ligated cDNA underwent four PCR rounds using SP2 and nested alpha and beta constant-region primers. Each CDR3 protein is one row after TCRdb ran MiXCR on the UMI-ligation and nested PCR reads. The data contain 130,000 to 150,000 distinct CDR3 sequences, roughly 22% of them singletons. Sequenced input: naive CD4+ T cells from blood. These receptor sequences come from a human donor in good health.

This clonotype was found many times. V is TRBV12-3 or TRBV12-4 and J is TRBJ2-3; tentative D call: TRBD2 (6 bases). Trimming shortened V by 10 bases and J by 6 bases, and 29 bases separated the two germline ends. The CDR3 extends over 17 amino acids. The CDR3 region is CATGRGRSGGIWDTQYF. CDR3 bases: TGTGCCACCGGGAGAGGAAGATCAGGTGGAATATGGGATACGCAGTATTTT.

The CDR3 loop reads CASSFRPPWTGSRNEQYF. The CDR3 nucleotides read TGTGCCAGCAGTTTTCGTCCCCCCTGGACAGGGAGTCGAAACGAGCAGTACTTC. The chain carries TRBV27 and TRBJ2-7; 8 positions agree with TRBD1. The V segment lost 3 bases and the J segment 5 bases; nucleotides outside the gene matches: 18. This CDR3 is 18 amino acids long. Germline CDR1 MNHEY, CDR2 SMNVEV (reference sequence).

The gene calls are TRBV6-4 and TRBJ2-3; 7 nucleotides line up with TRBD2. There are 14 residues in the CDR3. With V trimmed by 4 bases and J by 7 bases, 8 bases remained unmatched. Germline V CDR1 and CDR2: MRHNA, SNTAGT. Here the CDR3 reads CASSALAGVNTQYF. CDR3 DNA sequence: TGTGCCAGCAGTGCTCTGGCGGGAGTGAATACGCAGTATTTT.

A few counts support this clonotype. Written as DNA, the CDR3 is TGTGCCAGCAACTCCGGAGGGGGCTGGGTTTCACCCCTCCACTTT. The encoded protein is CASNSGGGWVSPLHF. The chain joins TRBV28 to TRBJ1-6, with 7 positions matching TRBD1. Germline trimming cut 7 bases from V and 9 bases from J; bases unmatched to any gene: 12. The germline CDR1 and CDR2 sequences are MDHEN and SYDVKM. This CDR3 has 15 residues.

The V gene is TRBV10-2, the J gene TRBJ2-3; TRBD2 agrees at 7 bases. Trimming removed 5 bases from V and 2 bases from J; junction bases left unmatched: 7. There are 15 residues in the CDR3. Germline CDR1 reads WSHSY; CDR2 reads SAAADI. The CDR3 nucleotides read TGCGCCAGCAGTCGACCTAGCGGTCCCACAGATACGCAGTATTTT. This gives the protein CASSRPSGPTDTQYF.

This clonotype was observed a handful of times. The V and J genes are TRBV9 and TRBJ2-3; 9 bases line up with TRBD1. The CDR3 spans 17 residues. After removal of 0 bases from V and 4 bases from J, the junction contained 9 bases not matched to a gene. Germline V gene sequence: CDR1 SGDLS, CDR2 YYNGEE. The DNA of the CDR3 is TGTGCCAGCAGCGTAGACCCGACAGGGGGTAATTCAGATACGCAGTATTTT. It translates to CASSVDPTGGNSDTQYF.

A few counts support this clonotype. The rearrangement links TRBV7-9 to TRBJ2-7; D is unclear. V gave up 2 bases and J gave up 4 bases, with 6 bases separating them. CDR1 SEHNR and CDR2 FQNEAQ come from the germline V gene (reference sequence). The CDR3 loop spans 12 amino acids. As DNA, the CDR3 is TGTGCCAGCAGCTTAACCCAATACGAGCAGTACTTC. Residues: CASSLTQYEQYF.

The gene calls are TRBV3-1 and TRBJ2-1; 12 positions match TRBD2. The CDR3 consists of 15 residues. Per germline, CDR1 LGHDT and CDR2 YNNKEL (reference sequence). The V and J ends lost 4 bases and 6 bases, in that order; junction bases with no gene match: 4. In nucleotides, the CDR3 is TGTGCCAGCAGCCGTCTAGCGGGAGGGCCCAATGAGCAGTTCTTC. It yields the protein CASSRLAGGPNEQFF.

The rearrangement links TRBV3-1 to TRBJ2-2; TRBD1 might be the D (5 bases). Germline V gene lookup returns CDR1 LGHDT and CDR2 YNNKEL (reference sequence). Trimming removed 4 bases at V and 4 bases at J, with 10 bases between. This CDR3 comprises 14 residues. CDR3 coding DNA: TGTGCCAGCAGCCGATTTCAGGGCACCGGGGAGCTGTTTTTT. Protein product: CASSRFQGTGELFF.

The genes are TRBV5-5 and TRBJ1-5, with 8 positions matching TRBD1. The V segment lost 4 bases and the J segment 6 bases; nucleotides outside the gene matches: 15. There are 17 residues in the CDR3. Germline V CDR1 and CDR2: SGHKS, YYEKEE (reference sequence). In DNA form, the CDR3 reads TGTGCCAGCAGCCCTGAAAGGACAGGGATCGGGACTCAGCCCCAGCATTTT. Translation gives CASSPERTGIGTQPQHF.

J is TRBJ2-3 and V is TRBV28; 8 bases match TRBD1. V lost 6 bases and J lost 2; bases outside the gene matches: 10. CDR1 is MDHEN, CDR2 SYDVKM, per germline. CDR3 length: 16 residues. CDR3 DNA sequence: TGTGCCAGCAGACAAGGACAGGGTCGGACCACAGATACGCAGTATTTT. The encoded protein is CASRQGQGRTTDTQYF.

This clonotype appeared a few times. The chain has TRBV5-4 and TRBJ2-5; 13 nucleotides match TRBD2. Germline V gene data show CDR1 as SGHNT and CDR2 as YYREEE (reference sequence). The CDR3 has 16 amino acids. The junction had 8 bases not matched to a gene; V was cut back by 4 bases and J by 5 bases. The CDR3 loop is CASSLGTSGIWETQYF. The CDR3 DNA reads as TGTGCCAGCAGCCTGGGGACTAGCGGGATCTGGGAGACCCAGTACTTC.

This clonotype was observed a few times. The J gene is TRBJ1-5, the V gene TRBV28; no firm D call. CDR1 is MDHEN and CDR2 is SYDVKM in the germline V gene. This CDR3 spans 15 amino acids. Trimming cost V 8 bases and J 4 bases, with 18 bases left between them. The CDR3 DNA follows: TGTGCCAGCGCGCCTAGCAAGAGCTCTAATCAGCCCCAGCATTTT. Protein product: CASAPSKSSNQPQHF.

The chain employs TRBV6-5 and TRBJ2-3, with 7 bases that match TRBD2. The junction had 9 bases not matched to a gene; V was cut back by 6 bases and J by 0 bases. Looked up from germline, CDR1 is MNHEY and CDR2 is SVGAGI. This CDR3 is 16 amino acids long. CDR3 region: CASRRGRTRSTDTQYF. The CDR3 DNA sequence: TGTGCCAGCAGACGCGGCCGGACTAGAAGCACAGATACGCAGTATTTT.

This clonotype has ten or more counts. The V call is TRBV5-1, the J call TRBJ2-2; 13 bases match TRBD2. This CDR3 has 16 amino acids. With V trimmed by 4 bases and J by 1 base, 1 base remained unmatched. From germline, CDR1 is SGHRS and CDR2 YFSETQ. Written as DNA, the CDR3 is TGCGCCAGCAGCGGGACTAGCGGGATGAACACCGGGGAGCTGTTTTTT. It yields the protein CASSGTSGMNTGELFF.

This chain uses TRBV20-1 with TRBJ1-5; D remains unclear. There are 13 residues in the CDR3. The germline CDR1 and CDR2 sequences are DFQATT and SNEGSKA (reference sequence). Between the trimmed V and J ends, which lost 1 base and 5 bases, there was a span of 9 bases. The DNA of the CDR3 is TGCAGTGCTAGAGGACCCAGCGATCAGCCCCAGCATTTT. This gives the protein CSARGPSDQPQHF.

This clonotype was seen many times. The chain has TRBV10-2 and TRBJ2-1; 8 bases are a match to TRBD2. V lost 6 bases and J lost 4; bases outside the gene matches: 8. Germline loops: CDR1 WSHSY, CDR2 SAAADI. This CDR3 is 15 amino acids long. The CDR3 DNA is TGCGCCAGCAGGCTTGCGGGAGGAAATTACAATGAGCAGTTCTTC. Translated: CASRLAGGNYNEQFF.

V is TRBV20-1 and J is TRBJ2-7; D not resolved. V was pared by 6 bases and J by 2 bases, with 17 bases between. The CDR3 length is 14 residues. Germline CDR1 and CDR2: DFQATT and SNEGSKA (reference sequence). Here the CDR3 reads CSAGTAVPPYEQYF. In nucleotides, the CDR3 is TGCAGTGCAGGCACGGCGGTGCCCCCCTACGAGCAGTACTTC.

The CDR3 spells CASSYGGRRDTQYF. In DNA form, the CDR3 reads TGTGCCAGCAGTTACGGGGGGAGAAGAGATACGCAGTATTTT. The chain couples TRBV6-5 to TRBJ2-3; possible D gene TRBD2, 6 bases. Per the germline V gene, CDR1 is MNHEY and CDR2 is SVGAGI. The V gene lost 2 bases and the J gene lost 5 bases, with 11 bases spanning the gap. This CDR3 has 14 residues.

The DNA for the CDR3 is TGCGCCAGCAGCCAAGTGGGTAGCCTCACAGATACGCAGTATTTT. Protein: CASSQVGSLTDTQYF. The chain joins TRBV4-1 to TRBJ2-3; no clear D. This CDR3 contains 15 residues. Trimming cost V 1 base and J 2 bases, with 10 bases left between them. The V gene's germline CDR1 is MGHRA and CDR2 YSYEKL.